These 21 T cell receptor beta chains share one sample of origin, sequenced in a study of cytomegalovirus exposure and HLA in healthy donors. Amplification used 60 Vbeta primers and 13 Jbeta primers. The table came from immunoSEQ multiplex PCR; TCRdb's copy has only in-frame clones and leaves some out. Of some 190,000 clones listed, around 78% were seen once; the top ten hold roughly 15%. The sequencing sample was made of PBMCs. Every receptor here comes from a woman younger than 45 in good health and CMV-seropositive.

This sequence joins TRBV5-6 and TRBJ1-6, with 7 positions matching TRBD1. This CDR3 is built from 15 residues. V trimming: 2 bases; J trimming: 7 bases; junction bases outside the gene matches: 6. CDR1 and CDR2 from the germline V gene are SGHDT and YYEEEE. The CDR3, as DNA: TGTGCCAGCAGCTTCCGACAGGGAGTGAATTCACCCCTCCACTTT. Protein: CASSFRQGVNSPLHF.

The V call is TRBV10-1, the J call TRBJ2-5; 7 bases are a match to TRBD1. The CDR3 loop spans 15 amino acids. V dropped 7 bases and J dropped 4; count of bases not matched to a gene: 12. CDR1 is WNHNN, CDR2 SYGVQD, per germline (reference sequence). CDR3: CASTKPDRIPETQYF. CDR3 coding DNA: TGCGCCAGCACCAAACCGGACAGGATACCAGAGACCCAGTACTTC.

As concerns this clone: Other DNA sequences in this specimen translate into the identical CDR3. The genes are TRBV5-6 and TRBJ2-3; D perhaps matches TRBD1 (6 bases). V was pared by 2 bases and J by 2 bases, with 18 bases between. Germline-derived CDR1 and CDR2 are SGHDT and YYEEEE. This CDR3 is 17 amino acids long. The CDR3 spells CASSFALTRGHTDTQYF. CDR3 nucleotides: TGTGCCAGCAGCTTCGCTCTGACCAGGGGACACACAGATACGCAGTATTTT.

The J gene is TRBJ2-5, the V gene TRBV21-1; the table's D call of TRBD1 was not tested on the DNA. TRBV21-1 is a recognized pseudogene. The CDR3 has 14 residues. This chain's CDR3 is CASSKGQAAETQYF. In DNA, the CDR3 is TGTGCCAGCAGCAAGGGTCAGGCAGCAGAGACCCAGTACTTC.

The chain carries TRBV4-2 and TRBJ1-1; a weak D match, TRBD1 (6 bases). The germline gives CDR1 LGHNA, CDR2 YNFKEQ. This CDR3 is built from 15 residues. The ends were cut back, 0 bases at V and 5 bases at J, with 13 bases in the middle. The chain's CDR3 is CASSQDTGLSTEAFF. The CDR3 DNA sequence: TGTGCCAGCAGCCAAGACACAGGGCTCTCTACTGAAGCTTTCTTT.

This clone was recorded once. CDR3 residues: CASSISSEAGISPLHF. CDR3 nucleotide sequence: TGTGCCAGTAGTATTTCGAGCGAAGCGGGTATTTCACCCCTCCACTTT. This chain connects TRBV19 to TRBJ1-6, with D unresolved. Trimming removed 3 bases from V and 9 bases from J, with 18 bases in between. Germline V gene sequence: CDR1 LNHDA, CDR2 SQIVND (reference sequence). The CDR3 is made up of 16 amino acids.

The rearrangement links TRBV5-6 to TRBJ1-1, with TRBD1 matching over 8 bases. Germline CDR1 and CDR2: SGHDT and YYEEEE. The CDR3 loop spans 15 amino acids. Trimming cost V 4 bases and J 1 base; bases outside gene matches: 6. Here the CDR3 reads CASSPGGQGNTEAFF. The CDR3, as DNA: TGTGCCAGCAGCCCCGGTGGACAGGGGAACACTGAAGCTTTCTTT.

The chain uses TRBV27 and TRBJ2-7; TRBD1 agrees at 11 bases. CDR1 and CDR2 from the germline V gene are MNHEY and SMNVEV (reference sequence). This CDR3 contains 14 residues. Germline trimming cut 5 bases from V and 3 bases from J; bases unmatched to any gene: 3. The CDR3 DNA is TGTGCCAGCAGTCCCGGGACAGGGGGCTACGAGCAGTACTTC. The encoded protein is CASSPGTGGYEQYF.

The chain joins TRBV4-2 to TRBJ2-1; TRBD2 aligns across 9 bases. From germline, CDR1 is LGHNA and CDR2 YNFKEQ. The CDR3 is made up of 15 amino acids. The V gene end was trimmed by 4 bases and the J gene end by 5 bases; junction bases not matched to a gene: 6. The CDR3 sequence is CASSRNLAGDNEQFF. The CDR3 coding sequence is TGTGCCAGCAGCCGAAATTTAGCGGGGGACAATGAGCAGTTCTTC.

This clone occurred a few times. The V and J genes are TRBV10-3 and TRBJ2-5, with TRBD1 matching over 10 bases. Germline V gene data show CDR1 as ENHRY and CDR2 as SYGVKD. The CDR3 has 17 residues. After removal of 4 bases from V and 4 bases from J, the junction contained 12 bases not matched to a gene. The CDR3 is CAISGASNRQGAETQYF. DNA of the CDR3: TGTGCCATCAGTGGGGCCTCGAATCGACAGGGGGCAGAGACCCAGTACTTC.

The gene calls are TRBV27 and TRBJ2-4; 7 nucleotides match TRBD1. With 5 bases clipped from V and 2 bases from J, the junction kept 6 bases outside the gene matches. Looked up from germline, CDR1 is MNHEY and CDR2 is SMNVEV (reference sequence). The CDR3 has 15 residues. CDR3 DNA sequence: TGTGCCAGCAGTCCGAAGACAGGGCCCAAAAACATTCAGTACTTC. Its protein product is CASSPKTGPKNIQYF.

This clone appeared a few times. J is TRBJ2-5 and V is TRBV6-6; 9 nucleotides agree with TRBD1. Germline V gene lookup returns CDR1 MNHNY and CDR2 SVGAGI (reference sequence). Trimming took 7 bases from V and 5 from J; bases not matched to a gene: 11. CDR3 length equals 15 residues. The CDR3 region is CASKLTSGTGETQYF. For the CDR3, the DNA is TGTGCCAGCAAACTTACTTCCGGGACAGGGGAGACCCAGTACTTC.

The count of this clone is one. The V gene is TRBV5-1, the J gene TRBJ2-5, with a tentative D call TRBD2 (7 bases). Germline loops: CDR1 SGHRS, CDR2 YFSETQ. V gave up 3 bases and J gave up 1 base, with 25 bases separating them. There are 19 residues in the CDR3. CDR3 in amino acids: CASSSLGRGAPSLQETQYF. The CDR3 nucleotides read TGCGCCAGCAGCTCCCTAGGTCGGGGGGCCCCCAGTCTCCAAGAGACCCAGTACTTC.

This chain uses TRBV2 with TRBJ2-5; D is unclear. The germline CDR1 and CDR2 sequences are SNHLY and FYNNEI. CDR3 length: 14 amino acids. V gave up 5 bases and J gave up 4 bases, with 14 bases separating them. The CDR3 is CASSSTYGRETQYF. Written as DNA, the CDR3 is TGTGCCAGCAGTAGTACATATGGGCGAGAGACCCAGTACTTC.

The chain has TRBV5-4 and TRBJ1-1; D perhaps matches TRBD1 (5 bases). V gave up 1 base and J gave up 4 bases, with 11 bases separating them. The length of the CDR3 is 14 residues. CDR1 SGHNT and CDR2 YYREEE come from the germline V gene (reference sequence). The CDR3: CASSLHGAGTEAFF. CDR3 DNA: TGTGCCAGCAGCTTGCATGGGGCAGGCACTGAAGCTTTCTTT. The variable domain in full, completed from reference TRBV5-4 and TRBJ1-1, reads ETGVTQSPTHLIKTRGQQVTLRCSSQSGHNTVSWYQQALGQGPQFIFQYYREEENGRGNFPPRFSGLQFPNYSSELNVNALELDDSALYLCASSLHGAGTEAFFGQGTRLTVV.

The V gene is TRBV4-3, the J gene TRBJ2-7; D ambiguous. V was cut by 1 base and J by 1 base, with 8 bases left in between. Germline loops: CDR1 LGHNA, CDR2 YSLEER. The length of the CDR3 is 14 residues. The CDR3 nucleotides are TGCGCCAGCAGCCAAGGGGCCAGTTCCTACGAGCAGTACTTC. This translates into CASSQGASSYEQYF.

This chain joins TRBV4-1 and TRBJ2-1; 7 bases agree with TRBD1. V shed 7 bases, J shed 15 bases, and the junction held 21 bases outside the gene matches. This CDR3 region has 15 residues. Germline V lookup: CDR1 MGHRA, CDR2 YSYEKL. The DNA of the CDR3 is TGCGCCAGCACCCTAAGGGCGGTAGGGGGCTCCCAGCGGTTCTTC. The encoded protein is CASTLRAVGGSQRFF.

This chain links TRBV11-2 with TRBJ2-5, with D perhaps matching TRBD1 (5 bases). Trimming pared 1 base from V and 2 bases from J, leaving 11 bases between. The length of the CDR3 is 15 residues. The germline V gene has CDR1 SGHAT and CDR2 FQNNGV. The CDR3 reads CASSLGQHKQETQYF. CDR3 DNA: TGTGCCAGCAGCTTAGGACAGCATAAACAAGAGACCCAGTACTTC.

The chain employs TRBV18 and TRBJ1-3; 7 bases line up with TRBD1. V shed 6 bases, J shed 0 bases, and the junction held 8 bases outside the gene matches. The CDR3 sequence is 16 residues long. Germline CDR1 KGHSH, CDR2 LQKENI. CDR3 amino acids: CASSSSGDSSGNTIYF. The CDR3 nucleotides are TGTGCCAGCTCCTCCTCGGGGGACAGCTCTGGAAACACCATATATTTT.

The rearrangement links TRBV10-3 to TRBJ1-1; tentative D call: TRBD1 (6 bases). The length of the CDR3 is 13 residues. Germline V CDR1 and CDR2: ENHRY, SYGVKD. With 3 bases removed from V and 3 bases from J, the gap between germline ends came to 8 bases. The CDR3 DNA is TGTGCCATCAGTGATTACAGGGACACTGAAGCTTTCTTT. Translation: CAISDYRDTEAFF.

The chain couples TRBV5-1 to TRBJ2-5; 7 bases agree with TRBD2. Germline values: CDR1 SGHRS, CDR2 YFSETQ. The CDR3 spans 15 residues. The trim removed 0 bases at V and 5 bases at J, leaving 7 bases unmatched. The CDR3 DNA follows: TGCGCCAGCAGCTTGGCCGTCCAGGGAGGGGAGACCCAGTACTTC. Protein sequence: CASSLAVQGGETQYF.